Each of the 11 T cell receptor beta chains below was sequenced from the same sample in a study of blood T cell repertoires in COVID-19. The method was immunoSEQ multiplex PCR; TCRdb's version includes in-frame clones alone and lacks a portion of them. Here the sample spans 200,000 to 250,000 clones, about nine tenths being singletons. Material: PBMCs or T cells enriched from blood (not recorded which). The receptor set was obtained from a woman aged 40 to 49 with acute COVID-19.

V and J are TRBV27 and TRBJ2-2; TRBD1 agrees at 8 bases. The germline V gene encodes CDR1 MNHEY and CDR2 SMNVEV (reference sequence). V lost 5 bases to trimming and J lost 1 base; unmatched junction nucleotides: 6. This CDR3 has 16 residues. Written as DNA, the CDR3 is TGTGCCAGCAGTCCGAGTGACAGGGGGAACACCGGGGAGCTGTTTTTT. Its translation: CASSPSDRGNTGELFF.

This clone was counted a few times. The chain links TRBV5-4 to TRBJ2-5; 12 nucleotides match TRBD2. The V gene end was trimmed by 5 bases and the J gene end by 1 base; junction bases not matched to a gene: 3. The CDR3 extends over 15 amino acids. CDR1 is SGHNT, CDR2 YYREEE, per germline (reference sequence). CDR3 sequence: CASSRTSGIQETQYF. CDR3 nucleotides: TGTGCCAGCAGTCGGACTAGCGGGATCCAAGAGACCCAGTACTTC.

The J gene is TRBJ2-1, the V gene TRBV7-9; the match to TRBD2 covers 10 bases. The V gene end was trimmed by 6 bases and the J gene end by 7 bases; junction bases not matched to a gene: 9. The germline V gene has CDR1 SEHNR and CDR2 FQNEAQ (reference sequence). This CDR3 spans 15 amino acids. The CDR3 DNA is TGTGCCAGCAGTTTACCGGGACTAGCGTTGAATGAGCAGTTCTTC. It is translated as CASSLPGLALNEQFF.

This sequence joins TRBV19 and TRBJ1-5; D unresolved. The V and J ends lost 0 bases and 9 bases respectively, with 6 bases between them. The CDR3 runs to 12 residues. The germline V gene encodes CDR1 LNHDA and CDR2 SQIVND (reference sequence). The CDR3 here is CASSIEEGPQHF. CDR3 DNA sequence: TGTGCCAGTAGTATAGAAGAGGGGCCCCAGCATTTT.

This chain links TRBV28 with TRBJ2-3; TRBD1 matches 10 bases. Germline V gene lookup returns CDR1 MDHEN and CDR2 SYDVKM. The CDR3 is 16 amino acids. J was trimmed by 8 bases and V by 5 bases; bases with no gene match: 13. The CDR3 protein is CASSPPMRQGAGTQYF. The CDR3 bases are TGTGCCAGCAGTCCCCCTATGCGACAGGGGGCCGGTACGCAGTATTTT.

The chain combines TRBV9 with TRBJ1-2, with 8 bases identical to TRBD1. The J segment lost 8 bases and the V segment lost 4 bases, leaving 7 bases of the junction unmatched. Germline CDR1 is SGDLS and CDR2 is YYNGEE. The CDR3 totals 13 residues. The CDR3 bases are TGTGCCAGCAGCCCACCGGGACAGGTGGGCTACACCTTC. This gives the protein CASSPPGQVGYTF.

This chain links TRBV12-3 or TRBV12-4 with TRBJ2-5; a weak D match, TRBD1 (6 bases). The CDR3 loop spans 13 amino acids. V was cut by 5 bases and J by 4 bases, with 11 bases left in between. The CDR3 loop is CASSHSGAETQYF. The DNA of the CDR3 is TGTGCCAGCAGTCACTCAGGGGCAGAGACCCAGTACTTC.

The J gene is TRBJ1-1, the V gene TRBV19, with TRBD1 matching 8 bases. The length of the CDR3 is 14 residues. Trimming at V came to 5 bases and at J to 7 bases, leaving 9 bases not matched to a gene. Germline lookup yields CDR1 LNHDA and CDR2 SQIVND (reference sequence). The CDR3 DNA reads as TGTGCCAGTAGTGGAAGGACAGGGAGCCTTGAAGCTTTCTTT. Its translation is CASSGRTGSLEAFF.

The chain employs TRBV5-1 and TRBJ1-1; TRBD1 agrees at 10 bases. V lost 5 bases to trimming and J lost 8 bases; unmatched junction nucleotides: 9. The CDR3 length is 14 residues. CDR1 is SGHRS, CDR2 YFSETQ, per germline. The CDR3 DNA reads as TGCGCCAGCAGACACTCGACAGGGGGCTGGGAAGCTTTCTTT. This codes for CASRHSTGGWEAFF.

The V call is TRBV2, the J call TRBJ2-6; TRBD1 matches at 7 bases. Germline CDR1 is SNHLY and CDR2 is FYNNEI. The CDR3 has 16 amino acids. Trimming at V came to 6 bases and at J to 0 bases, leaving 5 bases not matched to a gene. The CDR3: CASRPTGISGANVLTF. CDR3 DNA: TGTGCCAGCAGACCGACAGGGATCTCTGGGGCCAACGTCCTGACTTTC.

This chain connects TRBV6-5 to TRBJ1-2, with 10 bases matching TRBD1. Germline V gene data show CDR1 as MNHEY and CDR2 as SVGAGI. This CDR3 is built from 14 residues. V dropped 4 bases and J dropped 8; count of bases not matched to a gene: 7. This CDR3 is CASSFLGQGDGYTF. In DNA, the CDR3 is TGTGCCAGCAGTTTTCTCGGACAGGGGGACGGCTACACCTTC.